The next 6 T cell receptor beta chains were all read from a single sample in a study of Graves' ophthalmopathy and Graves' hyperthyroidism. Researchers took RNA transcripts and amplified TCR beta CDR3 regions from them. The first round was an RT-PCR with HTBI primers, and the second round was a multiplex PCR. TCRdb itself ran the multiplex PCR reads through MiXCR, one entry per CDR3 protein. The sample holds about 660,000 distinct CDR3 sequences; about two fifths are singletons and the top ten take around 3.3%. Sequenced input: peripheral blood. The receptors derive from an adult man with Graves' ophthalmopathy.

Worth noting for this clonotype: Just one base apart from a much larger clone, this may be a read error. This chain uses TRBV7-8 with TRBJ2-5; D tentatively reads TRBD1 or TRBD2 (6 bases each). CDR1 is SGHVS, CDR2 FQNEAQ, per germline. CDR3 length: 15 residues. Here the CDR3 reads CASRPRGVLGQTLYF. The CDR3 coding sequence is TGTGCCAGCAGACCAAGGGGGGTATTAGGGCAGACCCTGTACTTC.

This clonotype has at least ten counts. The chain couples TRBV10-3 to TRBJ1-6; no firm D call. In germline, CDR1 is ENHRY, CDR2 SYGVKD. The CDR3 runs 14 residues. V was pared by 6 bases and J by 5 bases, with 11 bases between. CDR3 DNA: TGTGCCATCAGGACCGGGAGGAATAATTCACCCCTCCACTTT. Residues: CAIRTGRNNSPLHF.

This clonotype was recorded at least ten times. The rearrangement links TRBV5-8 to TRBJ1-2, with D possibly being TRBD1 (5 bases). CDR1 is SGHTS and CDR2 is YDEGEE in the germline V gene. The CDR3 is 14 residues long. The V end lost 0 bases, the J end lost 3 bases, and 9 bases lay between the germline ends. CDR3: CASSLGARDYGYTF. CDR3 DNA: TGTGCCAGCAGCTTGGGTGCCAGGGACTATGGCTACACCTTC.

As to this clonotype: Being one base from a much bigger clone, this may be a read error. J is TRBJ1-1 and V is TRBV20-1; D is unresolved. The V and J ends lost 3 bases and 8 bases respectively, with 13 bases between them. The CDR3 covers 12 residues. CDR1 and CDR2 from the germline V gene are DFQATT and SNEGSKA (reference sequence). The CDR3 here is CSASGVADEAFF. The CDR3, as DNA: TGCAGTGCTAGTGGGGTCGCCGACGAAGCTTTCTTT.

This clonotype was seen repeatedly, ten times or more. The chain's CDR3 is CASSFTTGWHGYTF. The CDR3 bases are TGCGCCAGCAGCTTTACCACAGGGTGGCATGGCTACACCTTC. The rearrangement joins TRBV5-1 to TRBJ1-2, with D perhaps matching TRBD1 (6 bases). CDR1 is SGHRS, CDR2 YFSETQ, per germline. This CDR3 comprises 14 residues. Deletions cut 2 bases from V and 6 bases from J, with 14 bases between.

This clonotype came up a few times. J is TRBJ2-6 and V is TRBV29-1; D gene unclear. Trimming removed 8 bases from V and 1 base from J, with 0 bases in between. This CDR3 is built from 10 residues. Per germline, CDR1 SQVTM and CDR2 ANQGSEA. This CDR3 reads CSSGANVLTF. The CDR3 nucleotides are TGCAGCTCTGGGGCCAACGTCCTGACTTTC.